Reported below is one T cell receptor beta chain. This clone was counted only a few times. The antigen it recognizes is unknown. Per-base qualities were not stored, and no clone one base away is much larger. Trimming at the junction amounts to 5 bases on V and 1 base on J, and the germline ends lie 12 bases apart. Measured from the cysteine to the phenylalanine, the CDR3 is 14 residues long. Only the CDR3 DNA is retained, 42 bases long and in frame from the first base. No treatment had been received by any patient before thyroid surgery. Using T-cell receptor beta sequencing, the researchers looked back retrospectively at clinical samples from patients, gathered between the early 2010s and the late 2010s. This entry comes from a study of metastatic and nonmetastatic thyroid tumors (dated by TCRdb to about 2020). Background for the entire study: Repertoires from peripheral blood and from tumor or nodule tissue samples of malignant and benign thyroid patients were compared. General conclusions and limits of the study: TCR beta diversity was reported as significantly higher in malignant tumors than in benign nodules, in both blood and tumor samples.

The library was built by means of PCR. Sequencing relied on an Illumina HiSeq 4000. The TCR beta-chain CDR3 region of each patient was profiled by high-throughput sequencing. As for the original processing: CDR3 differences across clinicopathological groups were used to build a classifier for discriminating distant-metastatic papillary thyroid cancer patients. Repertoire diversity was assessed with the Shannon index, and tumor-blood repertoire similarity with the Morisita-Horn index. The public reads were reanalyzed by TCRdb: fastp trimming at Q25, MiXCR alignment, in-frame beta chains only. The V and J calls reflect TCRdb's pipeline rather than the authors' work. The sample contains roughly 33,000 clones, about 15% of them found a single time. The biggest ten clones account for about 7.3% of the sample.

This receptor was taken from a female donor with papillary thyroid cancer or a benign thyroid nodule (not recorded which). Some clones in this sample may be carry-over from other donors' samples. The rearranged segments are TRBV12-3 or TRBV12-4 and TRBJ2-7; TRBD1 is a possible D gene, resting on 6 matching bases. Material for sequencing was blood. The CDR3 loop reads CASSTDRRSYEQYF. In nucleotides, the sequence is TGTGCCAGCAGTACGGACAGACGATCCTACGAGCAGTACTTC.